The source of this T cell receptor (beta chain) is a study of Ad26.COV2.S vaccination and SARS-CoV-2 variants. Study-level findings and limits: Spike-specific responses of CD8+ and CD4+ T cells were reported to display substantial breadth after vaccination. The study found higher spike-specific TCR breadth in vaccine than placebo recipients. Those who received vaccine or placebo ended up with similar non-spike TCR breadth.

From germline, CDR1 is SGDLS and CDR2 YYNGEE. This CDR3 has 16 residues. V shed 2 bases, J shed 5 bases, and the junction held 6 bases outside the gene matches. As to this clone: Its antigen is undetermined.

The repertoire was sequenced with immunoSEQ multiplex PCR; TCRdb's copy has only in-frame clones and lacks some. The sample contains 300,000 to 400,000 clones, around 90% of which appear only once. This clonotype originated in a human donor who had recovered from COVID-19. The chain couples TRBV9 to TRBJ1-6; 8 bases fit TRBD1. The sample in question was peripheral blood, obtained after recovery from COVID-19. The CDR3 protein is CASSVRTGGDNSPLHF. As DNA, the CDR3 is TGTGCCAGCAGCGTTCGCACAGGGGGGGATAATTCACCCCTCCACTTT.